This TCR beta chain is from a study of Ad26.COV2.S vaccination and SARS-CoV-2 variants. Specified treatment: 15 to 20 received Ad26.COV2.S at low or high dose, single or two shots; five or six received placebo; per-sample allocation not given. Day 63 following the first vaccine or placebo injection was when the samples were taken. The method was immunoSEQ multiplex PCR; TCRdb's version includes in-frame clones alone and lacks a portion of them. The table lists about 460,000 clones, about 89% of them singletons. Trimming shortened V by 4 bases and J by 0 bases, and 9 bases separated the two germline ends. Germline CDR1 and CDR2: MNHEY and SMNVEV (reference sequence). The CDR3 consists of 15 residues.

The chain has TRBV27 and TRBJ1-4; D possibly corresponds to TRBD1 (6 bases). Sequencing used peripheral blood, obtained in a trial of Ad26.COV2.S vaccine versus placebo. This receptor was obtained from a person aged 18 to 59 who received the Ad26.COV2.S COVID-19 vaccine or a placebo. CDR3 loop: CASSSQGSTNEKLFF. CDR3 nucleotide sequence: TGTGCCAGCAGTTCACAGGGTTCAACTAATGAAAAACTGTTTTTT.